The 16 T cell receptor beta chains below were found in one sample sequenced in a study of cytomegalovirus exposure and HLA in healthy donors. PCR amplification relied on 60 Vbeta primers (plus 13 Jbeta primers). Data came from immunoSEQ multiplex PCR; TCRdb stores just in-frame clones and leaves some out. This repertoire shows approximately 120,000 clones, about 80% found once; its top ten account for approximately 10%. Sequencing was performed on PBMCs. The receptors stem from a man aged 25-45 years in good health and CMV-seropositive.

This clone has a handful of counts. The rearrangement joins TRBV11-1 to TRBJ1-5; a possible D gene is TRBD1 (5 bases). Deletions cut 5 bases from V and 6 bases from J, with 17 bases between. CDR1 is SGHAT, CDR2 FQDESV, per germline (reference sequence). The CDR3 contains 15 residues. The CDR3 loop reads CASSGRRDSAQPQHF. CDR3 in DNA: TGTGCCAGCAGCGGACGCCGGGACTCGGCTCAGCCCCAGCATTTT.

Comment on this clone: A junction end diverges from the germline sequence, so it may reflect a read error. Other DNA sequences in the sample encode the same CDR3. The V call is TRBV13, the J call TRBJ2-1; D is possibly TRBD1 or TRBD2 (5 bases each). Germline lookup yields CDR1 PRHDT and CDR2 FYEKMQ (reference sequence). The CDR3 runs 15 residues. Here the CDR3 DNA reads TGTGCCAGTAGCTTAGACAGCGGACCCTACAATGAGCAGTTCTTC. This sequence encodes CASSLDSGPYNEQFF.

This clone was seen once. The CDR3 spells CASSSNPQGNTDTQYF. CDR3 DNA sequence: TGTGCCAGCAGCTCTAATCCTCAGGGAAACACAGATACGCAGTATTTT. The rearrangement uses TRBV7-9 and TRBJ2-3, with D maybe TRBD1 (5 bases). Trimming pared 4 bases from V and 2 bases from J, leaving 16 bases between. The CDR3 length is 16 residues. CDR1 and CDR2 from the germline V gene are SEHNR and FQNEAQ (reference sequence).

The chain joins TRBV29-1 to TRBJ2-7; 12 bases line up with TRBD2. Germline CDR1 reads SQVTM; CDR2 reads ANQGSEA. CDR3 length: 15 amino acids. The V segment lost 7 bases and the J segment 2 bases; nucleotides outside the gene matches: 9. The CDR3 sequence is CSASGLAGTTYEQYF. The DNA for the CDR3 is TGCAGCGCCTCCGGACTAGCGGGGACAACCTACGAGCAGTACTTC.

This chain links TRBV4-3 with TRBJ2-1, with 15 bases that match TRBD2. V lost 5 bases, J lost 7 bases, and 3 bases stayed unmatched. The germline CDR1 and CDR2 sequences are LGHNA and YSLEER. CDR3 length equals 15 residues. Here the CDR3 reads CASSTGLAGGNEQFF. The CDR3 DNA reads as TGCGCCAGCAGCACTGGACTAGCGGGAGGGAATGAGCAGTTCTTC.

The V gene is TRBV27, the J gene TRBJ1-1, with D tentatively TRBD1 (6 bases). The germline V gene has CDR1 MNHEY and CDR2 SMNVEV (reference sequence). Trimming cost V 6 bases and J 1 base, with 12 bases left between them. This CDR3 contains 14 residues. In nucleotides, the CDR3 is TGTGCCAGCAGGGCGGGGGCCTGGAACACTGAAGCTTTCTTT. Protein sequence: CASRAGAWNTEAFF.

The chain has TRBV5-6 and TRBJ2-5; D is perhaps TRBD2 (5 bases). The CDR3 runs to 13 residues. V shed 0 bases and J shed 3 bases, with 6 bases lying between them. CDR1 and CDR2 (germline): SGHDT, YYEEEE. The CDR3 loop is CASSLVGKETQYF. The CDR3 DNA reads TGTGCCAGCAGCTTGGTCGGGAAAGAGACCCAGTACTTC.

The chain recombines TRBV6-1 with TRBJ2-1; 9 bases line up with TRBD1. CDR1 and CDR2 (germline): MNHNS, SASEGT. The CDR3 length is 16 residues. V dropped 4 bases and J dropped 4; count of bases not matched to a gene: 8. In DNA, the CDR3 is TGTGCCAGCAGTGCTCCCCTCGACAGGGGGTACAATGAGCAGTTCTTC. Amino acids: CASSAPLDRGYNEQFF.

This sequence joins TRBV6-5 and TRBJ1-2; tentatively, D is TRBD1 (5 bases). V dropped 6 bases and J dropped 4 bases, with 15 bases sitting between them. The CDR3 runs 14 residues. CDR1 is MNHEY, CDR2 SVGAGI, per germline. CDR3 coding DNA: TGTGCCAGCAGCGGGGGGGGAATCGGCTATGGCTACACCTTC. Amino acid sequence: CASSGGGIGYGYTF.

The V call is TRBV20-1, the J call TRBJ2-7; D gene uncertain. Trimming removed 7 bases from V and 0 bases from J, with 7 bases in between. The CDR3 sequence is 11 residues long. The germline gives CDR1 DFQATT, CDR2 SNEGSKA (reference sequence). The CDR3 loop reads CSGQLSYEQYF. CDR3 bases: TGCAGTGGCCAACTCTCCTACGAGCAGTACTTC.

CDR3: CAISPGSGNTIYF. CDR3 bases: TGTGCCATCAGCCCAGGGTCAGGAAACACCATATATTTT. The V gene is TRBV10-3, the J gene TRBJ1-3; a possible D gene is TRBD1 (5 bases). Germline V gene lookup returns CDR1 ENHRY and CDR2 SYGVKD. Trimming removed 6 bases from V and 4 bases from J, with 10 bases in between. This CDR3 is built from 13 residues.

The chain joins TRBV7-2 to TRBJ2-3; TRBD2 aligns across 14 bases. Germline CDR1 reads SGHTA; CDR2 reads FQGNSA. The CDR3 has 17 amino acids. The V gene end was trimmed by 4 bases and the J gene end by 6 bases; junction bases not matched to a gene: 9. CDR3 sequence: CASSYYGTSGSADTQYF. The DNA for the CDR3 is TGTGCCAGCAGCTACTATGGGACTAGCGGGAGTGCGGATACGCAGTATTTT.

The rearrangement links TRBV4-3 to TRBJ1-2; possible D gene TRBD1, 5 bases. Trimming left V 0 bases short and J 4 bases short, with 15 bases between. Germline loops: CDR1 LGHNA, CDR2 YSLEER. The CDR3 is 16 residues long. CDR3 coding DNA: TGCGCCAGCAGCCAAGATCCGGCGCAGGGAAGCTATGGCTACACCTTC. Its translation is CASSQDPAQGSYGYTF.

In DNA, the CDR3 is TGCGCCAGCAGCTTGGTTGGACAGTCGAGTACAGATACGCAGTATTTT. Protein product: CASSLVGQSSTDTQYF. This sequence joins TRBV5-1 and TRBJ2-3; TRBD1 might be the D (6 bases). This CDR3 spans 16 amino acids. V lost 0 bases and J 3 bases, leaving 14 bases between the germline ends. Germline CDR1 and CDR2: SGHRS and YFSETQ.

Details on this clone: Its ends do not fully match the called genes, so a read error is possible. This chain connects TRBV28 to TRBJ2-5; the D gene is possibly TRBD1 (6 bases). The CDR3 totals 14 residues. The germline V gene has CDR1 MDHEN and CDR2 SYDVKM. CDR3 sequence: CAGSSARGTETQYF. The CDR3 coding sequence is TGTGCCGGCAGTTCGGCCAGGGGCACAGAGACCCAGTACTTC.

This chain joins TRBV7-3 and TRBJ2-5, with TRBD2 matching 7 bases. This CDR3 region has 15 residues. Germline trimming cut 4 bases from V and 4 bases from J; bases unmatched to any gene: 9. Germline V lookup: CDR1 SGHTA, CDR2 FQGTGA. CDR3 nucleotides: TGTGCCAGCAGCTCCCGGGCGGGGGAGGGAGAGACCCAGTACTTC. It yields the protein CASSSRAGEGETQYF.